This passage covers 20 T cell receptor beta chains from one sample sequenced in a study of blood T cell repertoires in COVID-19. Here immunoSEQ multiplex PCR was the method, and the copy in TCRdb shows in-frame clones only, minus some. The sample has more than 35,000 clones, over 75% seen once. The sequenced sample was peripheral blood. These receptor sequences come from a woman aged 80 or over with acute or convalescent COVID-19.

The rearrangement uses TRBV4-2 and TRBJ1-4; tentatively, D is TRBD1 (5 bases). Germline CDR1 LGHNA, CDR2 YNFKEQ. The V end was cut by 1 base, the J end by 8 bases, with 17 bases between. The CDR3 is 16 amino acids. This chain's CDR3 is CASSQGSGVGGEKLFF. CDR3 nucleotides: TGTGCCAGCAGCCAAGGTTCTGGGGTTGGGGGGGAAAAACTGTTTTTT.

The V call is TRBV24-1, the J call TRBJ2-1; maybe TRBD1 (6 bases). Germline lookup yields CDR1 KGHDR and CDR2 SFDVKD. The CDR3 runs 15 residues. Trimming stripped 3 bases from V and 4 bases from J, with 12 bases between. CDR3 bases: TGTGCCACCAGTGATGCCCGACAGGCATACAATGAGCAGTTCTTC. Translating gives CATSDARQAYNEQFF.

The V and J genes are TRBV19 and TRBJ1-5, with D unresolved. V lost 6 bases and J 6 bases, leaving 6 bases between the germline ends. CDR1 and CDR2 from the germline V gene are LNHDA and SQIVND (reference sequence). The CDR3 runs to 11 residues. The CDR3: CASSLCQPQHF. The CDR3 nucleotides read TGTGCCAGTAGCTTATGTCAGCCCCAGCATTTT.

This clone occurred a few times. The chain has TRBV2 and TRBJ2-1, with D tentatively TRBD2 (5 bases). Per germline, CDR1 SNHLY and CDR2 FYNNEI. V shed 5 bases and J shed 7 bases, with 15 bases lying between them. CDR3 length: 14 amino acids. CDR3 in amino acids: CASSRTARENEQFF. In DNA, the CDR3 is TGTGCCAGCAGTAGGACGGCGAGGGAGAATGAGCAGTTCTTC.

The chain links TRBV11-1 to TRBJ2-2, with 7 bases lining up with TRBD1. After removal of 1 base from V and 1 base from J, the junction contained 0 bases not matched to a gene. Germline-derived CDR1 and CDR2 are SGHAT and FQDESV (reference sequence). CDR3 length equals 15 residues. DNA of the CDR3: TGTGCCAGCAGCTTAGGGACAGGGAACACCGGGGAGCTGTTTTTT. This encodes CASSLGTGNTGELFF.

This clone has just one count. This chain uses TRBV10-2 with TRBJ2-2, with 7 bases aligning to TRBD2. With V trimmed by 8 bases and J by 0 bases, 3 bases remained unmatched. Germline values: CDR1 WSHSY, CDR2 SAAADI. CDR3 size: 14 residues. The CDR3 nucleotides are TGCGCCAGCCAACGGGGGGCGAACACCGGGGAGCTGTTTTTT. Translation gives CASQRGANTGELFF.

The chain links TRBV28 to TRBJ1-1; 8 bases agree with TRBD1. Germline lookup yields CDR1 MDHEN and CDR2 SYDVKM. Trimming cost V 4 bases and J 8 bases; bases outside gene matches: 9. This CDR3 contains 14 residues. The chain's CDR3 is CASSYWTGRTEAFF. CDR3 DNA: TGTGCCAGCAGTTATTGGACAGGGAGGACGGAAGCTTTCTTT.

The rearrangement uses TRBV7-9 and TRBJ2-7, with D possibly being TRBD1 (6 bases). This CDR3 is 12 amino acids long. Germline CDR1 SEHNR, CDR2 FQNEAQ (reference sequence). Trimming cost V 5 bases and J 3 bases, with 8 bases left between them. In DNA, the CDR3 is TGTGCCAGCAGCCAACAGGGCTACGAGCAGTACTTC. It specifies CASSQQGYEQYF. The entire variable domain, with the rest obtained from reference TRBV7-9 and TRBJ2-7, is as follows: DTGVSQNPRHKITKRGQNVTFRCDPISEHNRLYWYRQTLGQGPEFLTYFQNEAQLEKSRLLSDRFSAERPKGSFSTLEIQRTEQGDSAMYLCASSQQGYEQYFGPGTRLTVT.

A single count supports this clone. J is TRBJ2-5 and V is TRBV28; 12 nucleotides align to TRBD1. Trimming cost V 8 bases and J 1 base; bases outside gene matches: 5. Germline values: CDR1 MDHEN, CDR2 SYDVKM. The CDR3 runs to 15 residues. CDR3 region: CASGTGGIIQETQYF. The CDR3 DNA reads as TGTGCCAGCGGGACAGGGGGCATCATCCAAGAGACCCAGTACTTC.

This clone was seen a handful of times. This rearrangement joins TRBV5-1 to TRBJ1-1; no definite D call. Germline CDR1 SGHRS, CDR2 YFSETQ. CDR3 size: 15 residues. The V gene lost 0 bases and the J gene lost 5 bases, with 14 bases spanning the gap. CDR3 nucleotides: TGCGCCAGCAGCTTGGGGTCGACGGGAGGAACTGAAGCTTTCTTT. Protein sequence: CASSLGSTGGTEAFF.

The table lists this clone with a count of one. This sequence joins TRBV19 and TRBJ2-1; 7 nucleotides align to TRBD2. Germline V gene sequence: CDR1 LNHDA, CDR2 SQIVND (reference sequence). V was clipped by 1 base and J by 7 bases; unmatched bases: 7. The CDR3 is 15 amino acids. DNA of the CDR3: TGTGCCAGTAGTATAGGAGCGGGGTTATCGAATGAGCAGTTCTTC. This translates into CASSIGAGLSNEQFF.

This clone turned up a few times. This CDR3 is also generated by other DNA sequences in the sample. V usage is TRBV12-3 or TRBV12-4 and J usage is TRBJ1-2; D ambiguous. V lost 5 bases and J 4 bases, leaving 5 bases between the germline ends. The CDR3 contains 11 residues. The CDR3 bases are TGTGCCAGCAGTCGGGGCTATGGCTACACCTTC. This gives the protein CASSRGYGYTF.

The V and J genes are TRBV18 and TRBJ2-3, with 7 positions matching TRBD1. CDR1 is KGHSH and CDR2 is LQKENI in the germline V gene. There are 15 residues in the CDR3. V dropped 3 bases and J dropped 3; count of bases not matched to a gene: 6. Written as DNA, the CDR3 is TGTGCCAGCTCACCCGGGACAGCGATAACAGATACGCAGTATTTT. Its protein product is CASSPGTAITDTQYF.

The CDR3 sequence is CSVAGTGGSGANVLTF. For the CDR3, the DNA is TGCAGCGTCGCCGGGACAGGGGGCTCTGGGGCCAACGTCCTGACTTTC. The chain recombines TRBV29-1 with TRBJ2-6, with 11 bases identical to TRBD1. With 6 bases clipped from V and 0 bases from J, the junction kept 4 bases outside the gene matches. This CDR3 contains 16 residues. Germline V gene lookup returns CDR1 SQVTM and CDR2 ANQGSEA.

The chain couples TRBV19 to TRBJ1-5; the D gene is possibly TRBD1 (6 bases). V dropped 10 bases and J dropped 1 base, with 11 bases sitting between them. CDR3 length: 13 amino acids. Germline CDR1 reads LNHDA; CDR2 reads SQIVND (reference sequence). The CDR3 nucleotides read TGTGCCACAGGACAGATAAGCAATCAGCCCCAGCATTTT. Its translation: CATGQISNQPQHF.

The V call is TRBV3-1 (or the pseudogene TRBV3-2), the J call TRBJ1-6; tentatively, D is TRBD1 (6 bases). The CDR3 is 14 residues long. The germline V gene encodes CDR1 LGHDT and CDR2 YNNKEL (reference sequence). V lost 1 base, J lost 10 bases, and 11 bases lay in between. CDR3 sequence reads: CASSQVQGQSPLHF. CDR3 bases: TGTGCCAGCAGCCAAGTACAGGGTCAGTCACCCCTCCACTTT.

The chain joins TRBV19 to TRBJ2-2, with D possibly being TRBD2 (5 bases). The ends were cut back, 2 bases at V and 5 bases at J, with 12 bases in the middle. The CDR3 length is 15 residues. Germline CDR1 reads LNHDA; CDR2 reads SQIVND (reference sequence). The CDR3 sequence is CASSIIGLGTGELFF. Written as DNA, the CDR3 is TGTGCCAGTAGTATAATAGGACTCGGAACCGGGGAGCTGTTTTTT.

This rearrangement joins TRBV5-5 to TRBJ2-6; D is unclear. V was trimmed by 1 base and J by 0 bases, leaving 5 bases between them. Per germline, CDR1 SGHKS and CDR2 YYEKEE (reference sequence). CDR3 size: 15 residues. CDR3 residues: CASSLIGSGANVLTF. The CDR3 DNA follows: TGTGCCAGCAGCTTGATCGGCTCTGGGGCCAACGTCCTGACTTTC.

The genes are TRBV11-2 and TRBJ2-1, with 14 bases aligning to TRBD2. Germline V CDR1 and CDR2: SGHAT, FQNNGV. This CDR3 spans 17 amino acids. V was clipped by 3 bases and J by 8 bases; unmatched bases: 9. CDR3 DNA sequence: TGTGCCAGCAGCTTTAGGACTAGCGGGGGGCGTTCCGATGAGCAGTTCTTC. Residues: CASSFRTSGGRSDEQFF.

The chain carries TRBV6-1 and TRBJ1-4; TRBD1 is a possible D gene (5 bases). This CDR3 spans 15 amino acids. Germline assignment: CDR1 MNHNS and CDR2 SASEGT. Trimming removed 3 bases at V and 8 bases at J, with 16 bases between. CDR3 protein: CASSDGGRGGEKLFF. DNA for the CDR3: TGTGCCAGCAGTGATGGGGGACGGGGGGGAGAAAAACTGTTTTTT.